Listed below are T cell receptor beta chains from one sample, sequenced in a study of OX40 agonist ivuxolimab in advanced cancers. Some clones are missing from TCRdb's copy, which holds only in-frame ones; the method was immunoSEQ multiplex PCR. The repertoire holds some 40,000 clones, with over 65% as singletons. The material was CD4+ or CD8+ T cells sorted from blood, obtained in a trial of the OX40 agonist ivuxolimab. These receptors were obtained from an adult with an advanced solid tumor such as melanoma, head and neck, liver or kidney cancer. Both conserved end residues are part of each CDR3. The D gene is left open where the match is weak. The size field is filled for only some rows; it gives once, few, many or a size class.

cdr3_nt cdr3_aa d_call cdr3_length v_call clone_size j_call
TGTGCCAGCAGCAGGCAGGGTAGAAGCTATGGCTACACCTTC CASSRQGRSYGYTF - 14 TRBV7-9 - TRBJ1-2
TGTGCCAGCAGTGAATTGTACGAGCAGTACTTC CASSELYEQYF - 11 TRBV2 few TRBJ2-7
TGTGCCAGCAGCTCCAAAACAGGGGCCTACGAGCAGTACTTC CASSSKTGAYEQYF TRBD1 14 TRBV5-4 - TRBJ2-7
TGTGCCAGCACCATCCTCCTGGGGGGCGGGAGAACGGAGGAGCAGTACTTC CASTILLGGGRTEEQYF - 17 TRBV7-8 - TRBJ2-7
TGTGCCAGCTCACCACGGCAGGGGATGCATGAGCAGTTCTTC CASSPRQGMHEQFF - 14 TRBV18 - TRBJ2-1
TGTGCCTGGAGTGGGGGACAGGGTGGTCAGAACACTGAAGCTTTCTTT CAWSGGQGGQNTEAFF TRBD1 16 TRBV30 - TRBJ1-1
TGTGCCAGCAGACGCGCGGGAACCGGGGAGCTGTTTTTT CASRRAGTGELFF - 13 TRBV28 - TRBJ2-2
TGTGCTAGTGGTCTCGGGATGACACCGAACACTGAAGCTTTCTTT CASGLGMTPNTEAFF - 15 TRBV12-5 - TRBJ1-1
TGCAGCGTTGGACAGCCCCATAGCTATGGCTACACCTTC CSVGQPHSYGYTF - 13 TRBV29-1 - TRBJ1-2
TGTGCCAGCAGCGCGCCTCGACTAGCGGGCACAGATACGCAGTATTTT CASSAPRLAGTDTQYF TRBD2 16 TRBV11-2 - TRBJ2-3
TGCGCCAGCACATCGGGACTAGCGGGTTACCAAGAGACCCAGTACTTC CASTSGLAGYQETQYF TRBD2 16 TRBV5-1 - TRBJ2-5
TGTGCCAGCAGCGGAGGCCCGGGGCGGGAAGACAATGAGCAGTTCTTC CASSGGPGREDNEQFF - 16 TRBV9 - TRBJ2-1
TGTGCCAGCAGTTTATTGGGAACCGGGGAGCTGTTTTTT CASSLLGTGELFF - 13 TRBV28 - TRBJ2-2
TGTGCCAGCATGCAGGAGAACACCGGGGAGCTGTTTTTT CASMQENTGELFF - 13 TRBV2 - TRBJ2-2
TGTGCCAGCCCACGCCGCGGGGGCTCGGTGTTGGATACGCAGTATTTT CASPRRGGSVLDTQYF - 16 TRBV28 - TRBJ2-3
TGTGCCAGCAGTGGACTAGGCGATACGCAGTATTTT CASSGLGDTQYF TRBD2 12 TRBV28 - TRBJ2-3
TGTGCCAGCAGCTTAATCTTTAGCGGGAGTTACGAGCAGTACTTC CASSLIFSGSYEQYF TRBD2 15 TRBV5-4 - TRBJ2-7
TGCAGCGTTGATAGCAGGGGGTCCTACAATGAGCAGTTCTTC CSVDSRGSYNEQFF TRBD1 14 TRBV29-1 - TRBJ2-1
TGTGCCATCAGTGACCCCGAGACAGGGGGCACTGAAGCTTTCTTT CAISDPETGGTEAFF TRBD1 15 TRBV10-3 - TRBJ1-1
TGTGCCAGTAGTCCCCCGAGGAAAGAAAAACTGTTTTTT CASSPPRKEKLFF - 13 TRBV19 few TRBJ1-4
TGTGCCTGGAGTGTACAGGGGGGGTACACTGAAGCTTTCTTT CAWSVQGGYTEAFF TRBD1 14 TRBV30 - TRBJ1-1
TGTGCCAGCAGCCAGGGCCGGCATGGAGATACGCAGTATTTT CASSQGRHGDTQYF - 14 TRBV11-3 - TRBJ2-3
TGTGCCAGTCTCAACGCGGGAGGGACCCCCAATGAGCAGTTCTTC CASLNAGGTPNEQFF TRBD2 15 TRBV28 - TRBJ2-1
TGCGCCAGCAGTGAGGGCCTAGCGGGGCAGTATTTT CASSEGLAGQYF TRBD2 12 TRBV10-1 - TRBJ2-3
TGTGCCAGCAGCCCCGAGGGGACAAACACCATATATTTT CASSPEGTNTIYF - 13 TRBV9 - TRBJ1-3
TGTGCCAGCCGTAGCTCTGGAAACACCATATATTTT CASRSSGNTIYF - 12 TRBV28 once TRBJ1-3
TGTGCCAGCACCCGGACTGGAGCTAATGAAAAACTGTTTTTT CASTRTGANEKLFF - 14 TRBV27 - TRBJ1-4
TGTGCCAGCTCATTCGAGGGTAACACCATATATTTT CASSFEGNTIYF - 12 TRBV18 - TRBJ1-3
TGTGCCAGCAGTCGACTCCAGGGTGGTAGCCATCAGTTCTTC CASSRLQGGSHQFF - 14 TRBV27 once TRBJ2-1
TGTGCCAGCAGTTATGACTCCTACGAGCAGTACTTC CASSYDSYEQYF - 12 TRBV6-5 once TRBJ2-7
TGCGCCAGCAGCCAGCCTAGCGGGCCAGGTCACTACGAGCAGTACTTC CASSQPSGPGHYEQYF TRBD2 16 TRBV4-1 - TRBJ2-7